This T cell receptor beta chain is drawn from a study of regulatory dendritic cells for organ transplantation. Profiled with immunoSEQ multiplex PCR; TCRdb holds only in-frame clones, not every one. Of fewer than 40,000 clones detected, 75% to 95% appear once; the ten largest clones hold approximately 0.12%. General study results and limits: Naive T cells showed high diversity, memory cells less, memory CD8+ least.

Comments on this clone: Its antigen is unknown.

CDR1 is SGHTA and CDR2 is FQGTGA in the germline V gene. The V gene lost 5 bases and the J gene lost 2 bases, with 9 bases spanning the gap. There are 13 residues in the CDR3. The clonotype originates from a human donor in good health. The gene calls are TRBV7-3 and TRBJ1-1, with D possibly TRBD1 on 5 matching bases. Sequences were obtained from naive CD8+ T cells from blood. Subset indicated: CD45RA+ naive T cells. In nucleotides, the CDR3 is TGTGCCAGCAGCGACGACAGCAACACTGAAGCTTTCTTT. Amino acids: CASSDDSNTEAFF.